This T cell receptor (beta chain) was sequenced during a study of CXCR3-negative and CXCR3-positive naive CD8 T cells. Findings of the study overall: Cryopreserved cells showed partially decreased CXCR3 expression, and most assays used fresh PBMCs. When CXCR3-positive naive cells were set against CXCR3-negative naive cells, the former had more hydrophobic TRB CDR3s.

Of note for this clonotype: Its matching antigen is unknown.

The libraries of TRB cDNA were constructed through 5' RACE using UMI labels. TCRdb reanalyzed the 5' RACE reads and collapses them to one entry per CDR3 protein, without DNA. The sample data list some 150,000 distinct CDR3 sequences. The CDR3 consists of 15 residues. Germline assignment: CDR1 SGHKS and CDR2 YYEKEE (reference sequence). Sequenced material: naive CXCR3+ CD8+ T cells from blood. Noted subset: CD45RO-CCR7+CD27+CD95- naive CD8+ T cells expressing CXCR3 (TNR3+). The V call is TRBV5-5, the J call TRBJ1-4. The receptor was derived from a human donor in good health. Some clones in this sample may be carry-over from other donors' samples. The chain's CDR3 is CASSRGVTTNEKLFF.